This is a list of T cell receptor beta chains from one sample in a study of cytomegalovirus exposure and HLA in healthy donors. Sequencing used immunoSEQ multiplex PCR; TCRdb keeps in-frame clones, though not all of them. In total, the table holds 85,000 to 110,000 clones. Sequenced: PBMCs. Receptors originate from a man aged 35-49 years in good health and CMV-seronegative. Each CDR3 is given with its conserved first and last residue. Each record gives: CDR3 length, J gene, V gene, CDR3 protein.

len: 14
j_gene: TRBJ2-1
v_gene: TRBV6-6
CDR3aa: CASQTSGSPREQFF

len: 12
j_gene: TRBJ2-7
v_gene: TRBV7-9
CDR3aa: CASSSTGNEQYF

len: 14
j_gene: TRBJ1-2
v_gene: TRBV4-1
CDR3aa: CASSQVQQPNSYTF

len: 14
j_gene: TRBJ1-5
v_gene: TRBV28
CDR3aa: CASMEGLGNQPQHF

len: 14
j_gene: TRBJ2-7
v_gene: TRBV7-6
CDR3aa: CASSHRQGADEQYF

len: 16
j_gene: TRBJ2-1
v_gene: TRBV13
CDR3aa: CASSLAGLAGYNEQFF

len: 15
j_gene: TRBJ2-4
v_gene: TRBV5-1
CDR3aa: CASSLGDRGKNIQYF

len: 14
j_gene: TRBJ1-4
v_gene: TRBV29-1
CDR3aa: CSAVPGGYNEKLFF

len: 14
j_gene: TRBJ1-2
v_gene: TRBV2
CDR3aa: CASSGWAGEGRYTF

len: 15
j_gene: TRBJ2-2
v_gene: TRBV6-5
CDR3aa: CASSYQTGGTGELFF

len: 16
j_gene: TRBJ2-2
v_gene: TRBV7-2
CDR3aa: CASRSTGASRAGELFF

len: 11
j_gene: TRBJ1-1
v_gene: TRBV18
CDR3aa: CASSRQAEAFF

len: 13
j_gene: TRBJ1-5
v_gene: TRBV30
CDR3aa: CAWAGGRNQPQHF

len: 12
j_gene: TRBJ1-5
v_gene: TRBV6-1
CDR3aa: CASGQGNQPQHF

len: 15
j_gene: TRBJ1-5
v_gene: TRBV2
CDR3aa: CASRVTGPSNQPQHF

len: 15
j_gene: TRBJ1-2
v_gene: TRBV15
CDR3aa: CATSSGGWGQGGYTF

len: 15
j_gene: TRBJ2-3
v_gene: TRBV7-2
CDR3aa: CASSRTGVSTDTQYF

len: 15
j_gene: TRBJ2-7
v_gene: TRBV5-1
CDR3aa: CASSPDGTAPYEQYF

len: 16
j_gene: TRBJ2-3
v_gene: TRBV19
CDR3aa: CASSIGTQIGTDTQYF

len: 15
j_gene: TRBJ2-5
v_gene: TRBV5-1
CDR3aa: CASSSGQGRQETQYF

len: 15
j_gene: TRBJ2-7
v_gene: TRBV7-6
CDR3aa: CASSPLQGVPYEQYF

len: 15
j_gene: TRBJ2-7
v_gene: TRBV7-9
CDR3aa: CASSQGTGFLYEQYF

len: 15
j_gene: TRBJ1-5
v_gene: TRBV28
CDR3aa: CASSLIGSANQPQHF

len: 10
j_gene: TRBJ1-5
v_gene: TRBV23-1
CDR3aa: CASKTSPQHF

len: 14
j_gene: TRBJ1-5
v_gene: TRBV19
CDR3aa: CASSRDRGRQPQHF

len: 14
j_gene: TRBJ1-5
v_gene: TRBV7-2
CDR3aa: CASSDRTGHQPQHF

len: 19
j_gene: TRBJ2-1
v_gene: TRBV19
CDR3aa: CASSFRTGTSGRIYNEQFF

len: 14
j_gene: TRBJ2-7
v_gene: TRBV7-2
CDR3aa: CASSFREYFYEQYF

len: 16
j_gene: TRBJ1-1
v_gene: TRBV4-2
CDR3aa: CASSHTRGVLNTEAFF

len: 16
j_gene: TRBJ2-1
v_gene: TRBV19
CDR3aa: CASNKAVAGGRYEQFF

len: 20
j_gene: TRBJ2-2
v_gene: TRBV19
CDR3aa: CASSSPYTSGRAYSTGELFF

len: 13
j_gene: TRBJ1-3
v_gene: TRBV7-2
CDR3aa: CATGASSGNTIYF

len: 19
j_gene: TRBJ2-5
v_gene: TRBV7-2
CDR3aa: CASSLRLAGGLGYPETQYF

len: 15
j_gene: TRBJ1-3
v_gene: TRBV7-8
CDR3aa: CASSFDRGRENTIYF

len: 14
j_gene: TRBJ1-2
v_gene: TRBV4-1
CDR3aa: CASSQHRDRTGYTF

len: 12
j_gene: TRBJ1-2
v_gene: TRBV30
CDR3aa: CAWSVNSYGYTF

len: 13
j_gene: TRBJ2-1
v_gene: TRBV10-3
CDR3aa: CAISGGQGDEQFF

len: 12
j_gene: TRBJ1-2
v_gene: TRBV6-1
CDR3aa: CASQDSVYGYTF

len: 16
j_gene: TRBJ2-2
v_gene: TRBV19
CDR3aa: CASSIVRLADTGELFF

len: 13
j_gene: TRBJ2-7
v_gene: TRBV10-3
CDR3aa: CAISHPNGDEQYF

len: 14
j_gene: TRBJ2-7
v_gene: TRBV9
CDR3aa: CASSVGGGAYEQYF

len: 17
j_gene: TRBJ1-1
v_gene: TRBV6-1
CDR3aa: CASSVAGTGGGGTEAFF

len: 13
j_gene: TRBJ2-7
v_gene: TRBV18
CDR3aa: CASSPDSSYEQYF

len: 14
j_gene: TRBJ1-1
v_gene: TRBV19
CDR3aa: CASRPLGQGAEAFF

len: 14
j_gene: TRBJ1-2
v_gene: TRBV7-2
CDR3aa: CASSTRAGNDGYTF

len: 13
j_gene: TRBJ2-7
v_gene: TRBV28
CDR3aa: CASRDRGVEEQYF

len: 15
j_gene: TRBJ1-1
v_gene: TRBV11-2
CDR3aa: CASGPMATASTEAFF

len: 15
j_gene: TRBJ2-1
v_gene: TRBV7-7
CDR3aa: CASSLGGGAGDEQFF

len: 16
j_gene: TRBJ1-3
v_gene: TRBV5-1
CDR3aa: CASSFGAGIGGNTIYF

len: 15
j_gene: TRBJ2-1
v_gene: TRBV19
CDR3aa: CASKKGGGTYNEQFF

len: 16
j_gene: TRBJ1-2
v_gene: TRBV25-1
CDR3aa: CASSDPSGNVNYGYTF

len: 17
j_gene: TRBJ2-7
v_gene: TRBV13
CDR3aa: CASSLLHHQTSDYEQYF

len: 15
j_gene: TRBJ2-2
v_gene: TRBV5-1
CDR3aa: CASSLGQGAIGELFF

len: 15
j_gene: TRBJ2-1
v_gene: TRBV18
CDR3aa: CASSPPSLADNEQFF

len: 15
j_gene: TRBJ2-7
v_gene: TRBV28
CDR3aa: CASPPAGQGLHEQYF